The 20 T cell receptor beta chains below come from one sample, sequenced in a study of shared clonotypes between healthy human individuals. TCRdb's table, derived via immunoSEQ multiplex PCR, lists solely in-frame clones and lacks some. The data contain over 850,000 clones, about four fifths of them singletons. The sample comprised memory CD4+ T cells from PBMCs. Subset defined: CD45RA-negative fraction. The source is a man in his late teens or twenties in good health. Some clones in this sample may be carry-over from other donors' samples.

Note on this clone: The same CDR3 also results from other DNA sequences found in this sample. This chain links TRBV2 with TRBJ2-3; D uncertain. CDR1 is SNHLY, CDR2 FYNNEI, per germline. V shed 6 bases and J shed 0 bases, with 4 bases lying between them. The CDR3 covers 12 residues. CDR3 region: CASRRSTDTQYF. Here the CDR3 DNA reads TGTGCCAGCAGACGTAGCACAGATACGCAGTATTTT. Based on the CDR3 plus reference TRBV2 and TRBJ2-3, the full variable domain is EPEVTQTPSHQVTQMGQEVILRCVPISNHLYFYWYRQILGQKVEFLVSFYNNEISEKSEIFDDQFSVERPDGSNFTLKIRSTKLEDSAMYFCASRRSTDTQYFGPGTRLTVL.

The chain uses TRBV5-6 and TRBJ2-7, with D unclear. Germline V gives CDR1 SGHDT, CDR2 YYEEEE. The CDR3 has 15 residues. The V and J ends lost 2 bases and 1 base respectively, with 13 bases between them. The DNA of the CDR3 is TGTGCCAGCAGCTTTTACGACGGGTGGTCCTACGAGCAGTACTTC. Translated, it gives CASSFYDGWSYEQYF.

This clone was found a few times. The chain couples TRBV7-9 to TRBJ1-1; maybe TRBD1 (6 bases). Germline V gene sequence: CDR1 SEHNR, CDR2 FQNEAQ (reference sequence). The length of the CDR3 is 14 residues. Between the trimmed V and J ends, which lost 5 bases and 5 bases, there was a span of 15 bases. For the CDR3, the DNA is TGTGCCAGCAGCCTTTCACAGGGAAGGACTGAAGCTTTCTTT. Translation: CASSLSQGRTEAFF.

This clone came up a few times. The chain has TRBV9 and TRBJ2-7; D not resolved. V lost 0 bases, J lost 7 bases, and 11 bases lay in between. The CDR3 is made up of 13 amino acids. Looked up from germline, CDR1 is SGDLS and CDR2 is YYNGEE. The CDR3 sequence is CASSVAVLGEQYF. The CDR3 DNA sequence: TGTGCCAGCAGCGTAGCAGTGCTTGGGGAGCAGTACTTC.

With regard to this clone: A much larger clone is a single base away; this may be a read error. Other DNA variants within this sample encode the same CDR3. V and J are TRBV11-2 and TRBJ2-5; the D is unclear. Trimming left V 1 base short and J 5 bases short, with 5 bases between. This CDR3 has 12 residues. Germline CDR1 reads SGHAT; CDR2 reads FQNNGV. CDR3 coding DNA: TGTGCCAGCAGCTTAGTCGGGGAGACCCAGTACTTC. Encoded protein: CASSLVGETQYF. Variable domain in full (rest from reference TRBV11-2 and TRBJ2-5): EAGVAQSPRYKIIEKRQSVAFWCNPISGHATLYWYQQILGQGPKLLIQFQNNGVVDDSQLPKDRFSAERLKGVDSTLKIQPAKLEDSAVYLCASSLVGETQYFGPGTRLLVL.

The chain links TRBV28 to TRBJ2-4, with D unresolved. From germline, CDR1 is MDHEN and CDR2 SYDVKM. This CDR3 is 14 amino acids long. V was cut by 5 bases and J by 2 bases, with 10 bases left in between. This CDR3 is CASSTTNTKNIQYF. As DNA, the CDR3 is TGTGCCAGCAGTACTACAAATACCAAAAACATTCAGTACTTC.

This clone has a count of ten or more. This chain links TRBV29-1 with TRBJ1-1; D is unclear. V lost 4 bases, J lost 7 bases, and 7 bases lay in between. The CDR3 is made up of 10 amino acids. CDR1 and CDR2 (germline): SQVTM, ANQGSEA. CDR3 residues: CSVVLNEAFF. The CDR3 DNA reads TGCAGCGTTGTTTTAAATGAAGCTTTCTTT.

The J gene is TRBJ2-1, the V gene TRBV28; D is ambiguous. Trimming took 3 bases from V and 5 from J, leaving 11 bases between them. Germline V CDR1 and CDR2: MDHEN, SYDVKM. This CDR3 has 14 amino acids. The CDR3, as DNA: TGTGCCAGCAGTTTTTTCTACCTTAACAATGAGCAGTTCTTC. Amino acids: CASSFFYLNNEQFF.

This chain connects TRBV30 to TRBJ1-2; D is undetermined. The CDR3 is made up of 13 amino acids. Germline V gene sequence: CDR1 GTSNPN, CDR2 SVGIG (reference sequence). Trimming stripped 4 bases from V and 0 bases from J, with 9 bases between. CDR3 bases: TGTGCCTGGAATGCAGGAGCTAACTATGGCTACACCTTC. Its protein is CAWNAGANYGYTF. Full variable domain (rest looked up from reference TRBV30 and TRBJ1-2): SQTIHQWPATLVQPVGSPLSLECTVEGTSNPNLYWYRQAAGRGLQLLFYSVGIGQISSEVPQNLSASRPQDRQFILSSKKLLLSDSGFYLCAWNAGANYGYTFGSGTRLTVV.

The rearrangement joins TRBV10-3 to TRBJ2-7, with TRBD2 matching 11 bases. This CDR3 contains 13 residues. CDR1 ENHRY and CDR2 SYGVKD come from the germline V gene. J gave up 2 bases and V 8 bases, and 2 bases lay outside the gene matches. The CDR3 sequence is CAIQGLAAYEQYF. CDR3 nucleotide sequence: TGTGCCATCCAGGGACTAGCGGCCTACGAGCAGTACTTC.

This clone appeared many times. In nucleotides, the CDR3 is TGTGCCAGCAGAGGAGGGGCCAGAAACACTGAAGCTTTCTTT. It encodes CASRGGARNTEAFF. The chain is built from TRBV28 and TRBJ1-1, with D possibly being TRBD1 (5 bases). Deletions cut 6 bases from V and 2 bases from J, with 13 bases between. CDR3 size: 14 residues. Germline CDR1 is MDHEN and CDR2 is SYDVKM. Based on the CDR3 plus reference TRBV28 and TRBJ1-1, the full variable domain is DVKVTQSSRYLVKRTGEKVFLECVQDMDHENMFWYRQDPGLGLRLIYFSYDVKMKEKGDIPEGYSVSREKKERFSLILESASTNQTSMYLCASRGGARNTEAFFGQGTRLTVV.

In nucleotides, the CDR3 is TGTGCCAGCAGTGACGTTTCACTAGTCGGGATCGGCGAGCAGTACTTC. Translation gives CASSDVSLVGIGEQYF. The chain recombines TRBV2 with TRBJ2-7; possibly TRBD2 for D (5 bases). The CDR3 extends over 16 amino acids. Germline V gene data show CDR1 as SNHLY and CDR2 as FYNNEI. Trimming removed 3 bases from V and 6 bases from J, with 21 bases in between.

The chain employs TRBV5-1 and TRBJ2-5; D uncertain. CDR1 and CDR2 from the germline V gene are SGHRS and YFSETQ. The CDR3 has 15 amino acids. With 0 bases removed from V and 0 bases from J, the gap between germline ends came to 9 bases. The CDR3 loop is CASSLAATDQETQYF. CDR3 DNA: TGCGCCAGCAGCTTGGCCGCGACGGACCAAGAGACCCAGTACTTC.

V gene TRBV5-1 combines with J gene TRBJ2-3; 11 nucleotides agree with TRBD2. V lost 0 bases, J lost 3 bases, and 12 bases stayed unmatched. Germline-derived CDR1 and CDR2 are SGHRS and YFSETQ. The length of the CDR3 is 19 residues. CDR3 sequence (DNA): TGCGCCAGCAGCTTGGATAGCGGGAGGGCCTCAGGTGGGACAGATACGCAGTATTTT. Translating it yields CASSLDSGRASGGTDTQYF.

V gene TRBV7-3 combines with J gene TRBJ2-7; the match to TRBD1 covers 9 bases. The CDR3 sequence is 15 residues long. Germline-derived CDR1 and CDR2 are SGHTA and FQGTGA. Trimming at V came to 4 bases and at J to 6 bases, leaving 10 bases not matched to a gene. The CDR3 coding sequence is TGTGCCAGCAGCTCACAATCGGACAGGGGCTTCGAGCAGTACTTC. Its translation: CASSSQSDRGFEQYF.

The J gene is TRBJ2-3, the V gene TRBV27, with 15 nucleotides matching TRBD2. This CDR3 comprises 18 residues. Germline trimming cut 5 bases from V and 5 bases from J; bases unmatched to any gene: 11. Germline V gene sequence: CDR1 MNHEY, CDR2 SMNVEV (reference sequence). The CDR3 protein is CASSPGTSGRWFRDTQYF. The CDR3 coding sequence is TGTGCCAGCAGTCCCGGGACTAGCGGGAGGTGGTTCAGAGATACGCAGTATTTT.

The V and J genes are TRBV10-3 and TRBJ1-4; 10 bases align to TRBD1. CDR1 is ENHRY, CDR2 SYGVKD, per germline. This CDR3 comprises 14 residues. The junction had 8 bases not matched to a gene; V was cut back by 9 bases and J by 7 bases. The CDR3 bases are TGTGCCATTCGCCGACAGGGGGCGAGTGAAAAACTGTTTTTT. It is translated as CAIRRQGASEKLFF.

DNA for the CDR3: TGTGCCAGCAGTTACTCCCTGAACCAGCCCCAGCATTTT. This translates into CASSYSLNQPQHF. This sequence joins TRBV6-5 and TRBJ1-5; D not certain. Trimming pared 0 bases from V and 7 bases from J, leaving 7 bases between. This CDR3 is built from 13 residues. Germline V lookup: CDR1 MNHEY, CDR2 SVGAGI.

This chain uses TRBV28 with TRBJ2-3; 9 bases fit TRBD2. Looked up from germline, CDR1 is MDHEN and CDR2 is SYDVKM. The CDR3 runs to 14 residues. Trimming cost V 5 bases and J 3 bases; bases outside gene matches: 3. CDR3 in DNA: TGTGCCAGCAGTGGGCTAGCGGGAACAGATACGCAGTATTTT. Amino acids: CASSGLAGTDTQYF. Together with reference TRBV28 and TRBJ2-3, the CDR3 gives the full variable domain: DVKVTQSSRYLVKRTGEKVFLECVQDMDHENMFWYRQDPGLGLRLIYFSYDVKMKEKGDIPEGYSVSREKKERFSLILESASTNQTSMYLCASSGLAGTDTQYFGPGTRLTVL.

The chain combines TRBV4-1 with TRBJ2-3, with 8 bases aligning to TRBD2. V trimming: 7 bases; J trimming: 5 bases; junction bases outside the gene matches: 8. The germline V gene encodes CDR1 MGHRA and CDR2 YSYEKL. The CDR3 contains 14 residues. The CDR3 DNA follows: TGCGCCAGCACCCTTAGCGGGATTGAAGATACGCAGTATTTT. Translation: CASTLSGIEDTQYF.